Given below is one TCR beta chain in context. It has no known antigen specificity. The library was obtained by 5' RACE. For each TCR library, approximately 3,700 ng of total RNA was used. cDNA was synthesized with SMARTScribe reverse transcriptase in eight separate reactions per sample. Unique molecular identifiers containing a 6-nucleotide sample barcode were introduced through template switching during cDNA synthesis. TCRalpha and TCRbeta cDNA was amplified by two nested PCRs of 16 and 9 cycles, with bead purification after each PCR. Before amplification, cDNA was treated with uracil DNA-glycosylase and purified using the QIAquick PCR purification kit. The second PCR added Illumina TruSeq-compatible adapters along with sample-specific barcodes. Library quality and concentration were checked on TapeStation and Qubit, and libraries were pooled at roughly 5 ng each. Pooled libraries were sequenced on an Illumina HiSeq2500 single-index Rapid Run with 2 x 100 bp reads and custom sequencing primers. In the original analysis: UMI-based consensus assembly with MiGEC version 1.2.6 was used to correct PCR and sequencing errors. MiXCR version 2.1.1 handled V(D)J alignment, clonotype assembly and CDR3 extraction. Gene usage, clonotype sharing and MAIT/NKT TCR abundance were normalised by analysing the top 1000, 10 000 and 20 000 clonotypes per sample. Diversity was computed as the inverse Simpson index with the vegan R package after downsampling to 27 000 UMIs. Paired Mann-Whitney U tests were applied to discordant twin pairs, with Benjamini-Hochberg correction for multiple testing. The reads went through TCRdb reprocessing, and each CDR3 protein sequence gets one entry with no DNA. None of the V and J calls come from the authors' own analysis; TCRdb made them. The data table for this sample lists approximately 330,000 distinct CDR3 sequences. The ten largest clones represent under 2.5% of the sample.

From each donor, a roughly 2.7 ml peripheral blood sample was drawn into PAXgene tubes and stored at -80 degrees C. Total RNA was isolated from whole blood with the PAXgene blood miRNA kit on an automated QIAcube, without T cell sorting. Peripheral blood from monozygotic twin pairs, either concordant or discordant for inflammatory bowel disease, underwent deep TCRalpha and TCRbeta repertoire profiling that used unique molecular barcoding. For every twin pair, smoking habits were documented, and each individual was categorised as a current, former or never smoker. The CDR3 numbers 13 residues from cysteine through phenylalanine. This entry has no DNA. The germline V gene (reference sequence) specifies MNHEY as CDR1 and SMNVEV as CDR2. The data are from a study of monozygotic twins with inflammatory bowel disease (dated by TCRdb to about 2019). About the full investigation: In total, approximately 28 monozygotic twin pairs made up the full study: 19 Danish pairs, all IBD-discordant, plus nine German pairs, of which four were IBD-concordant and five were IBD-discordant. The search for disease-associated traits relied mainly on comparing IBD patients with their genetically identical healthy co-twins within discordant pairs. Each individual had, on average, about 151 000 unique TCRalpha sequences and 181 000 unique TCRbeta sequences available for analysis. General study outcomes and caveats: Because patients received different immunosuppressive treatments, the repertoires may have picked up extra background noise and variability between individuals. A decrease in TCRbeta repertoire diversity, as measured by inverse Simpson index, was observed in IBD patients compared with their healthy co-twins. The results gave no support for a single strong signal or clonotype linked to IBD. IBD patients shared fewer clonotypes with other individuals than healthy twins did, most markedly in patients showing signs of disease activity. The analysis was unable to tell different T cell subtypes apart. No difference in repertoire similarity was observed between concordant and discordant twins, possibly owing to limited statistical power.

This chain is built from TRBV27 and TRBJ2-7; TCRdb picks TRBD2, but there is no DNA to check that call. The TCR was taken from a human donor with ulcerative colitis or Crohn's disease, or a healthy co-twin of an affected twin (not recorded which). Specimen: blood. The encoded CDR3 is CASGRREGYEQYF.